This entry lists 21 T cell receptor beta chains sequenced from one sample in a study of cytomegalovirus exposure and HLA in healthy donors. PCR used 60 Vbeta primers and 13 Jbeta primers. Generated by immunoSEQ multiplex PCR, the TCRdb table keeps only in-frame clones and is missing some. The data show 150,000 to 200,000 clones, with around 77% seen just once and 2.5% to 3.5% held by the top ten. The sample comprised PBMCs. The source is a female donor in good health and CMV-seronegative.

The chain links TRBV7-6 to TRBJ2-2; 8 bases line up with TRBD1. The length of the CDR3 is 15 residues. V shed 0 bases and J 5 bases; nucleotides not matched to a gene: 2. Germline V gene sequence: CDR1 SGHVS, CDR2 FNYEAQ. CDR3 nucleotide sequence: TGTGCCAGCAGCTTAGCCCGGACAGGGACCGGGGAGCTGTTTTTT. Its protein product is CASSLARTGTGELFF.

The CDR3 loop is CASSPWGRTSTDTQYF. The CDR3 DNA is TGTGCCAGCTCACCATGGGGCCGCACAAGCACAGATACGCAGTATTTT. The gene calls are TRBV18 and TRBJ2-3, with D perhaps TRBD1 (5 bases). Trimming pared 2 bases from V and 0 bases from J, leaving 12 bases between. CDR1 and CDR2 from the germline V gene are KGHSH and LQKENI. This CDR3 is built from 16 residues. Full variable domain (missing parts from reference TRBV18 and TRBJ2-3): NAGVMQNPRHLVRRRGQEARLRCSPMKGHSHVYWYRQLPEEGLKFMVYLQKENIIDESGMPKERFSAEFPKEGPSILRIQQVVRGDSAAYFCASSPWGRTSTDTQYFGPGTRLTVL.

This clone was observed once. The chain carries TRBV7-3 and TRBJ1-2; 9 bases are a match to TRBD1. Trimming cost V 5 bases and J 4 bases; bases outside gene matches: 8. Germline-derived CDR1 and CDR2 are SGHTA and FQGTGA. The CDR3 contains 15 residues. Here the CDR3 reads CASSPGQGRLYGYTF. CDR3 bases: TGTGCCAGCAGCCCCGGACAGGGGAGGCTCTATGGCTACACCTTC. Full variable domain (missing parts from reference TRBV7-3 and TRBJ1-2): GAGVSQTPSNKVTEKGKYVELRCDPISGHTALYWYRQSLGQGPEFLIYFQGTGAADDSGLPNDRFFAVRPEGSVSTLKIQRTERGDSAVYLCASSPGQGRLYGYTFGSGTRLTVV.

The CDR3 sequence is CASSLTNSNQPQHF. The CDR3 DNA is TGTGCCAGCAGCTTAACAAATAGCAATCAGCCCCAGCATTTT. This chain uses TRBV7-2 with TRBJ1-5; D is unclear. The CDR3 length is 14 residues. CDR1 SGHTA and CDR2 FQGNSA come from the germline V gene. The ends were cut back, 2 bases at V and 0 bases at J, with 5 bases in the middle.

The gene calls are TRBV2 and TRBJ2-7; TRBD1 matches 8 bases. J was trimmed by 6 bases and V by 8 bases; bases with no gene match: 15. The CDR3 sequence is 15 residues long. The V gene's germline CDR1 is SNHLY and CDR2 FYNNEI. This CDR3 is CASVLPDREGVEQYF. In DNA, the CDR3 is TGTGCCAGCGTCCTGCCGGACAGGGAAGGCGTCGAGCAGTACTTC.

This clone was detected once. The chain carries TRBV28 and TRBJ1-2; 9 bases align to TRBD1. Trimming cost V 7 bases and J 8 bases; bases outside gene matches: 11. The CDR3 loop spans 14 amino acids. Germline V gene data show CDR1 as MDHEN and CDR2 as SYDVKM. As DNA, the CDR3 is TGTGCCAGCACCAACTGGGACAGGGTGGGGGGCTACACCTTC. The encoded protein is CASTNWDRVGGYTF.

This clone was picked up one time. J is TRBJ2-5 and V is TRBV1; the table names TRBD2, a call not compared with the DNA. TRBV1 is a recognized pseudogene. The CDR3 spans 16 residues. The CDR3 is CTSSQRDREGQETQYF. The CDR3 DNA is TGCACCAGCAGCCAGCGTGATCGGGAGGGCCAAGAGACCCAGTACTTC.

The chain is built from TRBV5-5 and TRBJ2-1, with 8 bases fitting TRBD1. V lost 3 bases and J lost 0; bases outside the gene matches: 2. The CDR3 contains 15 residues. From germline, CDR1 is SGHKS and CDR2 YYEKEE (reference sequence). The DNA for the CDR3 is TGTGCCAGCAGCTCCGGGACAGGCTCCTACAATGAGCAGTTCTTC. Translating gives CASSSGTGSYNEQFF.

V usage is TRBV6-5 and J usage is TRBJ1-5, with 9 bases matching TRBD1. CDR1 is MNHEY and CDR2 is SVGAGI in the germline V gene. The ends lost 6 bases at V and 8 bases at J; junction bases unmatched: 8. This CDR3 comprises 14 residues. CDR3 in amino acids: CASRGTGLSKPQHF. The CDR3 nucleotides read TGTGCCAGCAGAGGGACAGGGCTAAGTAAGCCCCAGCATTTT.

The rearrangement uses TRBV2 and TRBJ2-1, with TRBD2 as a possible D gene (6 bases). This CDR3 contains 16 residues. V dropped 4 bases and J dropped 0 bases, with 13 bases sitting between them. Germline V CDR1 and CDR2: SNHLY, FYNNEI. CDR3 protein: CASSGGGGSSYNEQFF. The CDR3 DNA sequence: TGTGCCAGCAGTGGGGGCGGAGGGAGCTCCTACAATGAGCAGTTCTTC.

The chain employs TRBV9 and TRBJ2-1, with D uncertain. V was shortened by 4 bases and J by 0 bases, with 14 bases between the two germline ends. The germline CDR1 and CDR2 sequences are SGDLS and YYNGEE. The CDR3 consists of 16 residues. CDR3 protein: CASSPPGFSSYNEQFF. The CDR3 nucleotides are TGTGCCAGCAGCCCACCCGGGTTTAGCTCCTACAATGAGCAGTTCTTC.

CDR3 sequence (DNA): TGTGCCTGGAGTTGGGGGGGGCCTCGGGGGGAAGCTTTCTTT. Translation gives CAWSWGGPRGEAFF. The chain has TRBV30 and TRBJ1-1; D possibly corresponds to TRBD1 (6 bases). There are 14 residues in the CDR3. Trimming stripped 2 bases from V and 8 bases from J, with 18 bases between. Germline CDR1 reads GTSNPN; CDR2 reads SVGIG (reference sequence). The variable domain in full, with the rest retrieved from reference TRBV30 and TRBJ1-1, is SQTIHQWPATLVQPVGSPLSLECTVEGTSNPNLYWYRQAAGRGLQLLFYSVGIGQISSEVPQNLSASRPQDRQFILSSKKLLLSDSGFYLCAWSWGGPRGEAFFGQGTRLTVV.

The chain joins TRBV19 to TRBJ2-3, with D tentatively TRBD2 (5 bases). The CDR3 length is 11 residues. Germline V CDR1 and CDR2: LNHDA, SQIVND (reference sequence). V lost 10 bases, J lost 11 bases, and 16 bases lay in between. The chain's CDR3 is CAILMGREQYF. The CDR3 DNA reads as TGTGCCATCCTGATGGGTCGGGAGCAGTATTTT.

The genes are TRBV30 and TRBJ1-1; 10 bases align to TRBD1. Germline CDR1 reads GTSNPN; CDR2 reads SVGIG (reference sequence). The CDR3 is 13 residues long. V lost 2 bases and J lost 6; bases outside the gene matches: 3. CDR3 sequence reads: CAWSIGTGAEAFF. In DNA form, the CDR3 reads TGTGCCTGGAGTATCGGGACAGGGGCTGAAGCTTTCTTT.

This clone has only a few counts. The chain couples TRBV7-2 to TRBJ1-1; tentative D call: TRBD1 (6 bases). With 2 bases removed from V and 1 base from J, the gap between germline ends came to 8 bases. CDR1 is SGHTA and CDR2 is FQGNSA in the germline V gene. The CDR3 sequence is 14 residues long. The CDR3 region is CASSLTGTNTEAFF. DNA of the CDR3: TGTGCCAGCAGCTTAACAGGGACGAACACTGAAGCTTTCTTT.

The chain links TRBV4-1 to TRBJ2-1; D ambiguous. Germline values: CDR1 MGHRA, CDR2 YSYEKL. The CDR3 loop spans 17 amino acids. Trimming left V 0 bases short and J 2 bases short, with 14 bases between. The CDR3 spells CASSQDMARKPYNEQFF. For the CDR3, the DNA is TGCGCCAGCAGCCAAGATATGGCTAGAAAGCCCTACAATGAGCAGTTCTTC.

This clone was seen a single time. The chain joins TRBV7-2 to TRBJ2-7; 7 bases map to TRBD2. The CDR3 is made up of 13 amino acids. In germline, CDR1 is SGHTA, CDR2 FQGNSA. J was trimmed by 6 bases and V by 5 bases; bases with no gene match: 7. CDR3 loop: CASSLVPGGEQYF. CDR3 in DNA: TGTGCCAGCAGCCTAGTCCCGGGGGGCGAGCAGTACTTC. The complete variable domain, with remaining parts taken from reference TRBV7-2 and TRBJ2-7, reads GAGVSQSPSNKVTEKGKDVELRCDPISGHTALYWYRQSLGQGLEFLIYFQGNSAPDKSGLPSDRFSAERTGGSVSTLTIQRTQQEDSAVYLCASSLVPGGEQYFGPGTRLTVT.

The V and J genes are TRBV2 and TRBJ2-2; possibly TRBD2 for D (6 bases). Deletions cut 6 bases from V and 8 bases from J, with 10 bases between. Looked up from germline, CDR1 is SNHLY and CDR2 is FYNNEI. This CDR3 region has 12 residues. The DNA of the CDR3 is TGTGCCAGCAGGTGGGGGAGGGGGGAGCTGTTTTTT. Translated: CASRWGRGELFF.

The V gene is TRBV5-1, the J gene TRBJ2-1, with 10 nucleotides matching TRBD2. CDR1 and CDR2 (germline): SGHRS, YFSETQ. Trimming took 6 bases from V and 12 from J; bases not matched to a gene: 15. The CDR3 has 15 residues. In nucleotides, the CDR3 is TGCGCCAGCACCCCGTTCCAGCGGGAGGGCCTGTCGCAGTTCTTC. It specifies CASTPFQREGLSQFF.

The CDR3 DNA reads TGTGCCAGCAGCTCGGACAGGGCGGCAGTTTTCCCCCTTGGTGAAAAACTGTTTTTT. Translated: CASSSDRAAVFPLGEKLFF. V is TRBV11-2 and J is TRBJ1-4; 8 bases align to TRBD1. CDR3 length: 19 amino acids. Losses at the gene ends were 4 bases for V and 7 bases for J; bases not matched to a gene: 20. Germline CDR1 reads SGHAT; CDR2 reads FQNNGV.

The CDR3 DNA follows: TGTGCCAGCAGTCAGGGACTAGCGGGAGAAGGCACGCAGTATTTT. It codes for CASSQGLAGEGTQYF. The genes are TRBV27 and TRBJ2-3, with 14 bases lining up with TRBD2. Trimming at V came to 5 bases and at J to 9 bases, leaving 7 bases not matched to a gene. The CDR3 contains 15 residues. CDR1 and CDR2 (germline): MNHEY, SMNVEV (reference sequence).